This TCR beta chain was profiled in a study of identifying expanded T cells in peripheral blood. Study-wide results and limits: Differentially abundant clones: roughly 1.2 between replicates, 16.4 at roughly 15 days, approximately 18 at four. Two-week clone count variance significantly increased as total template count grew.

Produced via immunoSEQ multiplex PCR; TCRdb's table is partial and in-frame only. The repertoire holds over 70,000 clones, with more than 70% as singletons. In this sample, this clone turned up many times. No antigen is known for it. Healthy donors had no documented immune events, such as infections, while sampled. Germline V gives CDR1 GTSNPN, CDR2 SVGIG (reference sequence). The CDR3 sequence is 15 residues long. The trim removed 0 bases at V and 4 bases at J, leaving 8 bases unmatched. The sequencing input was blood. The source is a person aged 18 to 75 in good health. The J gene is TRBJ1-2, the V gene TRBV30; 7 bases fit TRBD1. CDR3 region: CAWSVLTGSGYGYTF. CDR3 nucleotide sequence: TGTGCCTGGAGTGTGTTGACAGGGTCTGGCTATGGCTACACCTTC.